The 28 T cell receptor beta chains presented below share a single source sample, sequenced in a study of blood T cells in healthy people across ages (dated by TCRdb to between 2015 and 2017). To prepare the library, 5' RACE was applied. This sample was sequenced with an Illumina HiSeq 2500. A second about 7 to 12 cycle PCR used a sample-barcoded 5' primer and a J-beta primer mix. TCRdb itself trimmed the public reads at Q25 with fastp, ran MiXCR and retained productive beta chains. Rows merge per CDR3 protein into single entries with the most common DNA and genes. For this sample there are around 1,000,000 distinct CDR3 sequences; 20% to 25% appear just once. The top ten clones comprise about 0.69% of the sample. The sample also formed part of further work on T cells of mothers and their children.

Sequenced material: blood. Receptor source: a girl aged 2 to 9 in good health.

This clonotype has only a few counts. The chain links TRBV7-9 to TRBJ2-5, with D maybe TRBD1 (5 bases). V was shortened by 5 bases and J by 11 bases, with 30 bases between the two germline ends. The V gene's germline CDR1 is SEHNR and CDR2 FQNEAQ (reference sequence). CDR3 length: 17 amino acids. This chain's CDR3 is CASSRPGREGWVYGQYF. The CDR3 nucleotides are TGTGCCAGCAGCCGTCCCGGCAGGGAAGGATGGGTCTACGGGCAGTACTTC.

A few counts support this clonotype. The chain joins TRBV20-1 to TRBJ2-1; 7 bases agree with TRBD1. J lost 5 bases, V lost 5 bases, and 3 bases had no gene match. The germline gives CDR1 DFQATT, CDR2 SNEGSKA (reference sequence). This CDR3 has 12 residues. The DNA for the CDR3 is TGCAGTGCTCTAGACAGGGACAATGAGCAGTTCTTC. It yields the protein CSALDRDNEQFF.

The chain links TRBV7-3 to TRBJ2-1, with 7 bases identical to TRBD2. CDR1 is SGHTA, CDR2 FQGTGA, per germline. This CDR3 contains 13 residues. Trimming removed 5 bases from V and 10 bases from J; junction bases left unmatched: 8. The CDR3 nucleotides are TGTGCCAGCAGCCACGGGAGGTTTCGGGAGCAGTTCTTC. Translating gives CASSHGRFREQFF.

V gene TRBV20-1 combines with J gene TRBJ1-4, with 7 bases lining up with TRBD1. CDR1 is DFQATT, CDR2 SNEGSKA, per germline (reference sequence). With 3 bases clipped from V and 7 bases from J, the junction kept 14 bases outside the gene matches. The CDR3 consists of 16 residues. The CDR3 DNA sequence: TGCAGTGCTAGGACAGGGACAGCCGAATCGGTTGAAAAACTGTTTTTT. It yields the protein CSARTGTAESVEKLFF.

This clonotype appeared a few times. CDR3 nucleotides: TGTGCCAGCAGTTTATTAGGACCCAGGGGGCTCGGCAATCAGCCCCAGCATTTT. Translation: CASSLLGPRGLGNQPQHF. The chain uses TRBV27 and TRBJ1-5, with 8 bases aligning to TRBD1. This CDR3 contains 18 residues. The trim removed 1 base at V and 2 bases at J, leaving 10 bases unmatched. Germline V gene sequence: CDR1 MNHEY, CDR2 SMNVEV (reference sequence).

This clonotype was detected only a few times. The chain has TRBV4-3 and TRBJ2-6; possibly TRBD2 for D (5 bases). The CDR3 totals 16 residues. With 4 bases removed from V and 4 bases from J, the gap between germline ends came to 14 bases. Looked up from germline, CDR1 is LGHNA and CDR2 is YSLEER. The CDR3 protein is CASSPHRGTGANVLTF. The CDR3 coding sequence is TGCGCCAGCAGCCCCCATCGGGGAACCGGGGCCAACGTCCTGACTTTC.

This chain connects TRBV7-9 to TRBJ1-1; weak D call: TRBD1 (5 bases). Trimming removed 3 bases from V and 8 bases from J, with 19 bases in between. Germline CDR1 and CDR2: SEHNR and FQNEAQ (reference sequence). The CDR3 has 15 residues. For the CDR3, the DNA is TGTGCCAGCAGCTTGCAGGGAGGGACGTTCACCGAAGCTTTCTTT. It is translated as CASSLQGGTFTEAFF.

This rearrangement joins TRBV7-9 to TRBJ1-1, with D hard to call. The CDR3 runs 13 residues. Trimming stripped 5 bases from V and 7 bases from J, with 14 bases between. Germline assignment: CDR1 SEHNR and CDR2 FQNEAQ (reference sequence). CDR3 amino acids: CASSPPVVIEAFF. The DNA of the CDR3 is TGTGCCAGCAGCCCTCCGGTCGTCATTGAAGCTTTCTTT.

This clonotype occurred a few times. The rearrangement joins TRBV4-1 to TRBJ1-5, with D hard to call. Germline lookup yields CDR1 MGHRA and CDR2 YSYEKL. The CDR3 length is 13 residues. With 3 bases removed from V and 4 bases from J, the gap between germline ends came to 7 bases. Here the CDR3 reads CASSQRVNQPQHF. CDR3 coding DNA: TGCGCCAGCAGCCAGAGAGTAAATCAGCCCCAGCATTTT.

This clonotype has a count of ten or more. The V call is TRBV27, the J call TRBJ2-6; D remains unclear. CDR3 length: 14 amino acids. Trimming pared 6 bases from V and 2 bases from J, leaving 8 bases between. Germline CDR1 and CDR2: MNHEY and SMNVEV (reference sequence). The chain's CDR3 is CASSLSTGANVLTF. DNA for the CDR3: TGTGCCAGCAGCCTTAGCACTGGGGCCAACGTCCTGACTTTC.

This clonotype has more than one count but fewer than ten. The chain is built from TRBV28 and TRBJ2-5; D remains ambiguous. The J call is uncertain, as TRBJ2-1 better fits the DNA end. Germline V gene sequence: CDR1 MDHEN, CDR2 SYDVKM. This CDR3 contains 12 residues. The CDR3 loop is CASSPAVFEQFF. The CDR3 bases are TGTGCCAGCAGTCCGGCGGTATTTGAGCAGTTCTTC.

The chain joins TRBV29-1 to TRBJ2-5, with 9 positions matching TRBD2. Germline values: CDR1 SQVTM, CDR2 ANQGSEA. V was pared by 6 bases and J by 14 bases, with 16 bases of the junction left unmatched. This CDR3 region has 13 residues. The CDR3 sequence: CSVVRAGGPETYF. The CDR3 bases are TGCAGCGTCGTGAGAGCGGGAGGCCCAGAAACCTACTTC.

The rearrangement uses TRBV14 and TRBJ2-5; TRBD2 might be the D (5 bases). The J call may be in error: the DNA end matches TRBJ2-1 better. The CDR3 is made up of 14 amino acids. The germline V gene has CDR1 SGHDN and CDR2 FVKESK. The CDR3 loop reads CASSQVHAGNEQFF. The DNA for the CDR3 is TGTGCCAGCAGCCAAGTTCACGCGGGCAATGAGCAGTTCTTC.

This clonotype has a count of ten or more. V usage is TRBV12-3 or TRBV12-4 and J usage is TRBJ2-7, with D tentatively TRBD1 (6 bases). Trimming cost V 6 bases and J 3 bases, with 24 bases left between them. The CDR3 consists of 17 residues. The CDR3 is CASSPQGTSVWNYEQYF. Here the CDR3 DNA reads TGTGCCAGCAGCCCCCAGGGGACGTCAGTTTGGAACTACGAGCAGTACTTC.

The table lists this clonotype with a few counts. The CDR3 DNA reads as TGTGCCAGCAGCTTGGGCGGGGTGGTCACTGAAGCTTTCTTT. This gives the protein CASSLGGVVTEAFF. The chain has TRBV7-9 and TRBJ1-1; no firm D call. The CDR3 totals 14 residues. The germline V gene has CDR1 SEHNR and CDR2 FQNEAQ (reference sequence). The germline V and J ends were trimmed by 3 bases and 4 bases, with 12 bases remaining between them.

The chain has TRBV3-1 and TRBJ2-5; the D is unclear. CDR3 length: 13 amino acids. Trimming left V 8 bases short and J 5 bases short, with 15 bases between. In germline, CDR1 is LGHDT, CDR2 YNNKEL (reference sequence). This chain's CDR3 is CASRPMLMETQYF. The DNA of the CDR3 is TGTGCCAGCCGGCCTATGCTGATGGAGACCCAGTACTTC.

This clonotype occurred a few times. The chain combines TRBV4-1 with TRBJ1-4; D ambiguous. From germline, CDR1 is MGHRA and CDR2 YSYEKL. V lost 1 base and J lost 6, with 12 bases in between. CDR3 size: 15 residues. CDR3 in amino acids: CASSQVGTRYEKLFF. As DNA, the CDR3 is TGCGCCAGCAGCCAAGTCGGCACGCGGTATGAAAAACTGTTTTTT.

V and J are TRBV5-1 and TRBJ2-2; D is undetermined. Trimming stripped 5 bases from V and 4 bases from J, with 15 bases between. Per germline, CDR1 SGHRS and CDR2 YFSETQ. CDR3 length: 15 amino acids. DNA of the CDR3: TGCGCCAGCAGACCGGTAGGACGCGGCACCGGGGAGCTGTTTTTT. This codes for CASRPVGRGTGELFF. Drawing the rest from reference TRBV5-1 and TRBJ2-2, the complete variable domain is KAGVTQTPRYLIKTRGQQVTLSCSPISGHRSVSWYQQTPGQGLQFLFEYFSETQRNKGNFPGRFSGRQFSNSRSEMNVSTLELGDSALYLCASRPVGRGTGELFFGEGSRLTVL.

The V and J genes are TRBV9 and TRBJ2-7; TRBD1 aligns across 11 bases. Trimming cost V 7 bases and J 2 bases; bases outside gene matches: 2. The germline gives CDR1 SGDLS, CDR2 YYNGEE. The CDR3 is 13 residues long. Here the CDR3 reads CASGQGATYEQYF. The CDR3 nucleotides are TGTGCCAGCGGACAGGGGGCAACCTACGAGCAGTACTTC.

The gene calls are TRBV6-5 and TRBJ2-5; 12 positions match TRBD2. The tail of the sequence fits TRBJ2-1 better, so the J call may be wrong. In germline, CDR1 is MNHEY, CDR2 SVGAGI. This CDR3 has 18 residues. Written as DNA, the CDR3 is TGTGCCAGCAGTTCTCTGACTAGCGGGGGTAGTATCGACAATGAGCAGTTCTTC. Its translation is CASSSLTSGGSIDNEQFF.

V and J are TRBV24-1 and TRBJ2-2; 8 nucleotides agree with TRBD1. V was pared by 5 bases and J by 8 bases, with 6 bases of the junction left unmatched. The germline V gene has CDR1 KGHDR and CDR2 SFDVKD. This CDR3 contains 14 residues. In DNA, the CDR3 is TGTGCCACCAGTGTCAGGGGGCGAGGAGGGGAGCTGTTTTTT. Its translation is CATSVRGRGGELFF.

The chain carries TRBV7-3 and TRBJ1-3, with 8 bases identical to TRBD1. J lost 5 bases, V lost 6 bases, and 6 bases had no gene match. CDR1 and CDR2 (germline): SGHTA, FQGTGA. The CDR3 totals 14 residues. CDR3 loop: CASSSTGGRNTIYF. Here the CDR3 DNA reads TGTGCCAGCAGTTCTACAGGGGGTCGAAACACCATATATTTT.

The chain has TRBV29-1 and TRBJ2-3, with 10 bases identical to TRBD1. Trimming at V came to 6 bases and at J to 5 bases, leaving 11 bases not matched to a gene. CDR3 length: 15 residues. CDR1 is SQVTM and CDR2 is ANQGSEA in the germline V gene. CDR3 DNA: TGCAGCGTCGTCCCCCCGGGACAGGGGAGAGATACGCAGTATTTT. Translating it yields CSVVPPGQGRDTQYF.

The chain carries TRBV7-2 and TRBJ1-2; a possible D gene is TRBD1 (5 bases). The V end was cut by 5 bases, the J end by 3 bases, with 19 bases between. The germline V gene encodes CDR1 SGHTA and CDR2 FQGNSA. The CDR3 runs 16 residues. CDR3 coding DNA: TGTGCCAGCAGCCCAAACCGGGACGGTGGACACTATGGCTACACCTTC. The encoded protein is CASSPNRDGGHYGYTF.

This rearrangement joins TRBV10-3 to TRBJ2-5, with TRBD1 matching over 7 bases. From germline, CDR1 is ENHRY and CDR2 SYGVKD. V lost 2 bases to trimming and J lost 7 bases; unmatched junction nucleotides: 10. The CDR3 sequence is 15 residues long. The chain's CDR3 is CAISETRQGTLTQYF. Written as DNA, the CDR3 is TGTGCCATCAGTGAGACAAGACAGGGAACCTTGACCCAGTACTTC.

This clonotype appeared a few times. This sequence joins TRBV7-9 and TRBJ2-7; TRBD1 agrees at 11 bases. Trimming cost V 3 bases and J 0 bases; bases outside gene matches: 1. Germline CDR1 is SEHNR and CDR2 is FQNEAQ (reference sequence). This CDR3 is built from 15 residues. CDR3 coding DNA: TGTGCCAGCAGCTTCGGACAGGGGGCCTCCTACGAGCAGTACTTC. The encoded protein is CASSFGQGASYEQYF. Full variable domain (outside the CDR3, taken from reference TRBV7-9 and TRBJ2-7): DTGVSQNPRHKITKRGQNVTFRCDPISEHNRLYWYRQTLGQGPEFLTYFQNEAQLEKSRLLSDRFSAERPKGSFSTLEIQRTEQGDSAMYLCASSFGQGASYEQYFGPGTRLTVT.

The chain recombines TRBV6-5 with TRBJ2-6, with TRBD2 matching over 13 bases. The CDR3 has 19 amino acids. Trimming took 8 bases from V and 4 from J; bases not matched to a gene: 14. CDR1 and CDR2 (germline): MNHEY, SVGAGI. For the CDR3, the DNA is TGTGCCAGCGTACTAGCGGGGGGGCCGGTCTTAGCCGGGGCCAACGTCCTGACTTTC. It specifies CASVLAGGPVLAGANVLTF.

This chain links TRBV5-8 with TRBJ2-1; unclear D gene. Germline CDR1 and CDR2: SGHTS and YDEGEE. The length of the CDR3 is 13 residues. V gave up 10 bases and J gave up 2 bases, with 13 bases separating them. The chain's CDR3 is CAGSYSAYNEQFF. CDR3 DNA: TGTGCCGGAAGTTACAGTGCCTACAATGAGCAGTTCTTC.